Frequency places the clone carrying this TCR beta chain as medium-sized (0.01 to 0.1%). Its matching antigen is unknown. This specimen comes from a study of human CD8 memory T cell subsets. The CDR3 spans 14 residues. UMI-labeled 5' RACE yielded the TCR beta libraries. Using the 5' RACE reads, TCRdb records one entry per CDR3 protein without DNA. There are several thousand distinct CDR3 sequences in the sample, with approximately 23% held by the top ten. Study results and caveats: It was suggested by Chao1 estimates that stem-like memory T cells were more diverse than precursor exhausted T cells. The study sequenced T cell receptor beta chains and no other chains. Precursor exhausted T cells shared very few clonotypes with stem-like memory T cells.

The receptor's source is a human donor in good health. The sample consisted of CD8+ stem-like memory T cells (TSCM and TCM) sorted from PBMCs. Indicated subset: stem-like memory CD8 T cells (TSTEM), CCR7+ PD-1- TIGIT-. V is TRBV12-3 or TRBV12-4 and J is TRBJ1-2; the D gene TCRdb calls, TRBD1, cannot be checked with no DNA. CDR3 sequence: CASSLVAGFYGYTF.